These T cell receptor beta chains were read from a single sample in a study of regulatory T cells in long-lasting Graves disease. In TCRdb, the multiplex PCR reads were re-called with MiXCR into one record per CDR3 protein. The sample contains hundreds of thousands of distinct CDR3 sequences, about 16% of which appear only once. These same records also appear under a second study, on T cells in Graves' hyperthyroidism and ophthalmopathy.

The sample here was peripheral blood mononuclear cells (PBMCs), taken at new diagnosis, from a patient treated with antithyroid drugs. The receptors shown here come from a woman aged 35 to 60 with Graves disease. Each CDR3 is given with its conserved first and last residue. The D gene is left open where the match is weak. Rows may omit the clone size; those that give it use once, few, many or a size class.

>14|TRBJ2-3|TRBD2|TRBV2|many
CASRAGGFPDTQYF
TGTGCCAGCAGAGCGGGGGGGTTCCCAGATACGCAGTATTTT
>13|TRBJ2-1|.|TRBV20-1|many
CSARVNLGNEQFF
TGCAGTGCTAGAGTAAACCTCGGGAATGAGCAGTTCTTC
>14|TRBJ2-5|TRBD1|TRBV7-2|.
CASSHGQGGETQYF
TGTGCCAGCAGCCACGGACAGGGGGGAGAGACCCAGTACTTC
>11|TRBJ2-5|.|TRBV2|many
CASSEVETQYF
TGTGCCAGCAGCGAGGTAGAGACCCAGTACTTC
>14|TRBJ1-1|.|TRBV20-1|many
CSAKPGGPMAEAFF
TGCAGTGCTAAGCCCGGGGGCCCCATGGCTGAAGCTTTCTTT
>15|TRBJ2-3|.|TRBV12-3/TRBV12-4|.
CASSLDMGATDTQYF
TGTGCCAGCAGTTTAGATATGGGAGCCACAGATACGCAGTATTTT
>14|TRBJ2-3|.|TRBV2|many
CASSESTSTDTQYF
TGTGCCAGCAGTGAAAGTACTAGCACAGATACGCAGTATTTT
>15|TRBJ1-2|TRBD1|TRBV19|.
CASSLTGVNNYGYTF
TGTGCCAGTAGCCTTACAGGGGTAAACAACTATGGCTACACCTTC
>14|TRBJ2-1|TRBD2|TRBV4-1|few
CASSQSSGHNEQFF
TGCGCCAGCAGCCAATCTAGCGGACACAATGAGCAGTTCTTC
>13|TRBJ1-2|TRBD1|TRBV28|many
CASAKQGAVGYTF
TGTGCCAGCGCCAAACAGGGGGCAGTTGGCTACACCTTC
>15|TRBJ1-1|.|TRBV18|few
CASSHAGGVNTEAFF
TGTGCCAGCTCGCACGCCGGGGGGGTGAACACTGAAGCTTTCTTT
>14|TRBJ2-1|TRBD2|TRBV20-1|.
CSAEGLAAYNEQFF
TGCAGTGCCGAGGGACTAGCGGCATACAATGAGCAGTTCTTC
>12|TRBJ2-7|.|TRBV28|many
CASSLQSYEQYF
TGTGCCAGCAGCTTACAGTCCTACGAGCAGTACTTC
>13|TRBJ2-3|.|TRBV11-1|many
CASSLGTEGTQYF
TGTGCCAGCAGCCTGGGCACGGAGGGTACGCAGTATTTT
>14|TRBJ2-3|.|TRBV2|many
CASSDGGLGDTQYF
TGTGCCAGCAGTGACGGGGGGCTCGGGGATACGCAGTATTTT
>14|TRBJ1-6|.|TRBV19|.
CASSIGTRDSPLHF
TGTGCCAGTAGTATTGGGACACGGGATTCACCCCTCCACTTT
>15|TRBJ2-1|TRBD1|TRBV11-2|many
CASSLSDRVHNEQFF
TGTGCCAGCAGCTTAAGTGACAGGGTTCACAATGAGCAGTTCTTC
>14|TRBJ1-3|.|TRBV3-1|.
CASAWTDSGNTIYF
TGTGCCAGCGCGTGGACGGACTCTGGAAACACCATATATTTT
>15|TRBJ1-1|.|TRBV18|many
CASSLSGATNTEAFF
TGTGCCAGCTCGCTCTCAGGGGCCACGAACACTGAAGCTTTCTTT
>13|TRBJ1-6|TRBD1|TRBV2|few
CASRRQGGPPLHF
TGTGCCAGCAGAAGACAGGGGGGACCACCCCTCCACTTT
>16|TRBJ2-7|.|TRBV7-8|many
CASSLYGRGFSYEQYF
TGTGCCAGCAGCTTGTATGGTCGGGGGTTCTCCTACGAGCAGTACTTC
>15|TRBJ2-1|TRBD2|TRBV5-1|.
CASRFRGGTNNEQFF
TGCGCCAGCCGCTTCCGGGGGGGAACAAACAATGAGCAGTTCTTC
>15|TRBJ2-3|TRBD1|TRBV28|many
CASSLADRGPDTQYF
TGTGCCAGCAGTTTAGCGGACAGGGGGCCAGATACGCAGTATTTT
>13|TRBJ1-2|.|TRBV9|.
CASSPPGLSGYTF
TGTGCCAGCAGCCCACCGGGACTGAGTGGCTACACCTTC
>12|TRBJ2-5|.|TRBV6-1|.
CASEGNGETQYF
TGTGCCAGCGAAGGGAACGGGGAGACCCAGTACTTC
>14|TRBJ2-1|TRBD1|TRBV6-1|many
CAYGTGQGLNEQFF
TGTGCTTACGGAACGGGACAGGGACTCAATGAGCAGTTCTTC
>15|TRBJ1-2|.|TRBV7-3|many
CASSEKPGHGSGYTF
TGTGCCAGCAGCGAAAAACCGGGCCACGGGAGCGGCTACACCTTC
>14|TRBJ1-5|.|TRBV7-8|few
CASTTGTANQPQHF
TGTGCCAGCACCACCGGGACGGCTAATCAGCCCCAGCATTTT
>15|TRBJ1-5|.|TRBV16|many
CASSLVGISNQPQHF
TGTGCCAGCAGCCTCGTCGGTATTAGCAATCAGCCCCAGCATTTT
>11|TRBJ2-1|.|TRBV6-1|many
CASRRVNEQFF
TGTGCCAGCAGAAGGGTAAATGAGCAGTTCTTC
>14|TRBJ1-4|TRBD1|TRBV15|many
CATSNNRGGEKLFF
TGTGCCACCAGCAATAACAGGGGAGGGGAAAAACTGTTTTTT
>14|TRBJ1-2|.|TRBV19|few
CASSMGPGAYGYTF
TGTGCCAGTAGTATGGGCCCAGGGGCTTATGGCTACACCTTC
>14|TRBJ2-1|.|TRBV12-3/TRBV12-4|many
CASSFSSSYNEQFF
TGTGCCAGCAGTTTCTCCAGCTCCTACAATGAGCAGTTCTTC
>17|TRBJ2-6|.|TRBV6-5|few
CASSYSGGDSGANVLTF
TGTGCCAGCAGTTACTCCGGTGGGGACTCTGGGGCCAACGTCCTGACTTTC
>13|TRBJ2-2|.|TRBV2|many
CASSESRIGELFF
TGTGCCAGCAGTGAATCAAGGATCGGGGAGCTGTTTTTT
>13|TRBJ2-7|.|TRBV28|many
CASKIRGAYEQYF
TGTGCCAGCAAGATCAGGGGCGCCTACGAGCAGTACTTC
>16|TRBJ2-7|TRBD2|TRBV18|few
CASSPPLRLAEYEQYF
TGTGCCAGCTCACCACCGCTCAGACTAGCGGAATACGAGCAGTACTTC
>15|TRBJ1-1|TRBD1|TRBV4-1|few
CATQDRGRGLTEAFF
TGCGCCACCCAGGACAGGGGGCGCGGGTTAACTGAAGCTTTCTTT
>14|TRBJ1-1|TRBD1|TRBV28|many
CASRRQGESTEAFF
TGTGCCAGCAGGAGACAGGGGGAGAGCACTGAAGCTTTCTTT
>15|TRBJ2-5|TRBD2|TRBV3-1|.
CASSRPTSGAETQYF
TGTGCCAGCAGCCGCCCTACTAGCGGGGCAGAGACCCAGTACTTC
>14|TRBJ2-7|TRBD1|TRBV5-1|few
CASSKGQAAYEQYF
TGCGCCAGCAGCAAGGGACAGGCAGCCTACGAGCAGTACTTC
>14|TRBJ2-1|.|TRBV10-1|few
CASSTYSSYNEQFF
TGCGCCAGCAGTACCTACAGCTCCTACAATGAGCAGTTCTTC
>15|TRBJ1-1|.|TRBV27|many
CASSSLGALNTEAFF
TGTGCCAGCAGTTCGTTAGGGGCGTTGAACACTGAAGCTTTCTTT
>18|TRBJ2-3|.|TRBV15|many
CATSAADPRTIFQDTQYF
TGTGCCACCAGCGCGGCCGACCCCAGAACAATATTCCAAGATACGCAGTATTTT
>14|TRBJ1-1|.|TRBV7-2|many
CASSFGGPAADAFF
TGTGCCAGCAGCTTCGGGGGGCCGGCTGCTGACGCTTTCTTT
>17|TRBJ1-3|.|TRBV7-9|once
CASSQAMGAASGNTIYF
TGTGCCAGCAGCCAGGCGATGGGGGCGGCCTCTGGAAACACCATATATTTT
>14|TRBJ1-6|.|TRBV5-4|few
CASSLVAENSPLHF
TGTGCCAGCAGCTTGGTGGCAGAAAATTCACCCCTCCACTTT
>15|TRBJ1-6|.|TRBV20-1|many
CSATEGQLVNSPLHF
TGCAGTGCTACAGAGGGTCAGCTAGTAAATTCACCCCTCCACTTT
>15|TRBJ1-2|.|TRBV20-1|few
CSVRIRAGSNYGYTF
TGCAGTGTTCGAATAAGGGCAGGGTCTAACTATGGCTACACCTTC
>15|TRBJ2-1|TRBD1|TRBV7-2|many
CASSLMTGAYNEQFF
TGTGCCAGCAGCTTGATGACAGGGGCGTACAATGAGCAGTTCTTC
>15|TRBJ1-1|.|TRBV6-2/TRBV6-3|few
CASNLPPSPNTEAFF
TGTGCCAGCAACCTCCCTCCGTCCCCGAACACTGAAGCTTTCTTT
>13|TRBJ1-5|.|TRBV11-3|few
CASSRQYNQPQHF
TGTGCCAGCAGTCGACAGTACAATCAGCCCCAGCATTTT